This T cell receptor beta chain was sequenced for a study of T cell changes during pregnancy in multiple sclerosis (dated by TCRdb to about 2019). About the study as a whole: The study looked at changes in the T cell repertoire across pregnancy in women with multiple sclerosis.

CDR3 length: 14 amino acids, cysteine to phenylalanine. Only CDR3 DNA is held: 42 bases, read in frame from base 1. CDR1 and CDR2 were assigned from the germline V gene as SGHRS and YFSETQ. At the junction V is shortened by 0 bases and J by 5 bases; bases outside the gene matches: 4. Libraries were prepared through the immunoSEQ multiplex PCR assay. What TCRdb holds here is the immuneACCESS table cut down to in-frame rearrangements. Part of the clones is not present; checked against another copy, under half of the missing clones reflect an unresolved V gene, and the others are unexplained. The sample table lists about 42,000 clones, roughly 84% of them with a count of one. The ten largest clones represent around 0.6% of the sample. For this clone: Which antigen it targets is not known. Per-nucleotide qualities are absent, and no much larger clonotype sits a single base away. Other DNA sequences of this sample code for an identical CDR3.

The origin of this receptor is a female donor with multiple sclerosis, enrolled in a pregnancy study. The rearrangement joined TRBV5-1 to TRBJ2-5, with 7 junctional bases fitting TRBD1. The specimen comprised CD4+ T cells from peripheral blood mononuclear cells, sampled before pregnancy. In nucleotide form, the sequence is TGCGCCAGCAGCTTGGCGACAGGGAAGGAGACCCAGTACTTC. Translation gives CASSLATGKETQYF.